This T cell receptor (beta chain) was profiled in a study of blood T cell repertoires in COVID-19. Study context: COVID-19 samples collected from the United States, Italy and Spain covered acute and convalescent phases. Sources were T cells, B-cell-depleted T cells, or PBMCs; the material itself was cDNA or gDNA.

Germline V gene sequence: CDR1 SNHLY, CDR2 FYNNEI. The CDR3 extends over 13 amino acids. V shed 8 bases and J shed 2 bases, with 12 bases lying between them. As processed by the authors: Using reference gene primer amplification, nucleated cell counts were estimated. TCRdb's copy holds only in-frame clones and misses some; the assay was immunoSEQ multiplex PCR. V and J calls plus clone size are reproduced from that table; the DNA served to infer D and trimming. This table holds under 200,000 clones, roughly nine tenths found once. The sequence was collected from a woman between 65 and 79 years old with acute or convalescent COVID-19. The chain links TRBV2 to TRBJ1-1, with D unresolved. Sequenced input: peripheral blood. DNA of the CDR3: TGTGCCAGCCATGAGGGTCTTAACACTGAAGCTTTCTTT. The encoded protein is CASHEGLNTEAFF.